These T cell receptor beta chains were read from a single sample in a study of blood T cells in healthy people across ages. MiXCR was run by TCRdb on the 5' RACE reads, yielding one entry per CDR3 protein. The top ten clones hold over 9% of a sample with roughly 1,500,000 distinct CDR3 sequences, roughly 32% of them seen once. Sequences were obtained from blood. The origin of the receptors is a woman aged 30 to 39 in good health. The CDR3 runs from the conserved cysteine through the conserved F or W. The order of the fields is V gene, CDR3 protein.

>TRBV4-1
CASSQDVNTEAFF
>TRBV2
CARGGTGDHEQYF
>TRBV6-4
CASSPSLIAGGQGTQYF
>TRBV7-9
CASSRWDRGLYEQYF
>TRBV28
CASSLDVGLDGEKLFF
>TRBV9
CASSNGLAGNEQFF
>TRBV28
CASLGESPLHF
>TRBV5-5
CASSTRTGRYTEAFF
>TRBV7-3
CASSLYMGEGPDEQFF
>TRBV20-1
CSAHTSTDTQYF
>TRBV20-1
CSAPLGESSYNEQFF
>TRBV24-1
CATSDAGITHPETQYF
>TRBV9
CASSVAGQGVNKQFF
>TRBV20-1
CSARVLAERETQYF
>TRBV7-9
CASSSDRVDEQFF
>TRBV2
CASYERVASPYNEQFF
>TRBV7-2
CASRRLAGLETQYF
>TRBV21-1
CASASRTDTQYF
>TRBV20-1
CSASPGSNQPQHF
>TRBV5-7
CASSLQGVNGVTQYF
>TRBV7-8
CASGRSPIMNTEAFF
>TRBV2
CASNIPGLATGEQYF
>TRBV27
CASSPSGARSYNEQFF
>TRBV6-2/TRBV6-3
CASSYGAGGNEQFF
>TRBV4-1
CASSQTAGLEQFF
>TRBV7-9
CASSRFDSRLRSYNEQFF
>TRBV6-2/TRBV6-3
CASSPILRADTQYF
>TRBV3-1
CASSQGPSRTDTQYF
>TRBV5-1
CASSQGQVTDTQYF
>TRBV15
CASQGGNHEQYF
>TRBV4-2
CASSPPGLGAESPTYGYTF
>TRBV2
CASSESRSVGAHTYNEQFF
>TRBV12-3/TRBV12-4
CASSLIAGVKSYEQYF
>TRBV7-3
CASSRIDRGAYEQYF
>TRBV15
CATSGEGDSYNEQFF
>TRBV5-1
CASSHRPLAERSLVYF
>TRBV5-6
CASSFGQDYTF
>TRBV7-3
CASSLKGLAGTRSEYNEQFF
>TRBV10-3
CAISVGTGKGSGTGELFF
>TRBV12-3/TRBV12-4
CASSPGQQQETQYF